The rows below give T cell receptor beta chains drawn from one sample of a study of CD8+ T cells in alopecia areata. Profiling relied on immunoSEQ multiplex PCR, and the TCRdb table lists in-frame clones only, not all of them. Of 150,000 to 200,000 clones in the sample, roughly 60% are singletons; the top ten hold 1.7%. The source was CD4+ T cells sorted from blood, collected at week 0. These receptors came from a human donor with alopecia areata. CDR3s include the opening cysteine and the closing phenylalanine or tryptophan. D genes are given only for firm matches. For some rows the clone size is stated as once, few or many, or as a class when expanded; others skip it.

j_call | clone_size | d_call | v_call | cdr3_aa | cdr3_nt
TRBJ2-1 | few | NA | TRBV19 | CASSIRGSSYNEQFF | TGTGCCAGTAGTATAAGAGGGAGCTCCTACAATGAGCAGTTCTTC
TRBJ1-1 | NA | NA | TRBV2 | CASSPFGETEAFF | TGTGCCAGCAGTCCCTTCGGGGAAACTGAAGCTTTCTTT
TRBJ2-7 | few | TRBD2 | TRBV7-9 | CASSVRSGGFYEQYF | TGTGCCAGCAGCGTCCGGTCGGGAGGCTTCTACGAGCAGTACTTC
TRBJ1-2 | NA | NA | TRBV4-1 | CASSQGDRFGDGYTF | TGCGCCAGCAGCCAAGGTGACAGGTTCGGAGACGGCTACACCTTC
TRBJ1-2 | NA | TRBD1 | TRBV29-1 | CSVKGTGGFYTF | TGCAGCGTTAAGGGGACAGGGGGTTTCTACACCTTC
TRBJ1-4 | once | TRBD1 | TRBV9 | CASSQGQREKLFF | TGTGCCAGCAGCCAGGGACAGCGCGAAAAACTGTTTTTT
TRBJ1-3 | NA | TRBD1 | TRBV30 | CAWSFHGTDSGNTIYF | TGTGCCTGGAGTTTTCACGGGACAGACTCTGGAAACACCATATATTTT
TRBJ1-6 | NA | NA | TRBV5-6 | CASSFQENSPLHF | TGTGCCAGCAGCTTCCAGGAGAATTCACCCCTCCACTTT
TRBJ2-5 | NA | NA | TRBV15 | CATSRPHPGVQETQYF | TGTGCCACCAGCAGACCCCATCCTGGGGTCCAAGAGACCCAGTACTTC
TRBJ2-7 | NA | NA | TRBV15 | CATSSSDYEQYF | TGTGCCACCAGCAGCAGCGACTACGAGCAGTACTTC
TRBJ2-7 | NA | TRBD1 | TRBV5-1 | CASSPGQESEQYF | TGCGCCAGCAGCCCGGGACAGGAAAGCGAGCAGTACTTC
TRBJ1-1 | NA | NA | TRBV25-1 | CASSGRVKNTEAFF | TGTGCCAGCAGTGGGCGGGTCAAGAACACTGAAGCTTTCTTT
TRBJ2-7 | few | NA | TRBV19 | CASSSIDGTYEQYF | TGTGCCAGTAGCTCAATTGACGGCACCTACGAGCAGTACTTC
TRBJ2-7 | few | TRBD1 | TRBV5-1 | CASSLETGGVYEQYF | TGCGCCAGCAGCTTGGAGACAGGGGGCGTCTACGAGCAGTACTTC
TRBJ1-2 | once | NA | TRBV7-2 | CASSLLAYGYTF | TGTGCCAGCAGCTTATTGGCGTATGGCTACACCTTC
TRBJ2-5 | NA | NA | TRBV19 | CASSRTWELDQETQYF | TGTGCCAGTAGCCGGACGTGGGAGTTAGACCAAGAGACCCAGTACTTC
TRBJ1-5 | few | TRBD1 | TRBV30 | CAGKGGQNQPQHF | TGTGCCGGAAAAGGGGGCCAAAATCAGCCCCAGCATTTT
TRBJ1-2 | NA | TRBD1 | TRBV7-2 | CASSFEGATNYGYTF | TGTGCCAGCAGCTTTGAGGGGGCTACAAACTATGGCTACACCTTC
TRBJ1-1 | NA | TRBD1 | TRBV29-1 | CSATGGMNTEAFF | TGCAGCGCTACAGGGGGCATGAACACTGAAGCTTTCTTT
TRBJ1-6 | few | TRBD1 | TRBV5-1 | CASSLAGGYSPLHF | TGCGCCAGCAGCTTGGCAGGGGGCTACTCACCCCTCCACTTT
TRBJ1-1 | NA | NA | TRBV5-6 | CASSLMGGTEAFF | TGTGCCAGCAGCTTGATGGGGGGAACTGAAGCTTTCTTT
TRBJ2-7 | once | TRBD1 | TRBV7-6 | CASSLGPPGTGYEQYF | TGTGCCAGCAGCTTAGGCCCGCCCGGGACAGGTTACGAGCAGTACTTC
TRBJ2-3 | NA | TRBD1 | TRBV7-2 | CASSSTGADTQYF | TGTGCCAGCAGCTCTACAGGGGCAGATACGCAGTATTTT
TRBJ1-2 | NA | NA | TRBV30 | CAWSVTRVGYTF | TGTGCCTGGAGTGTAACCCGGGTCGGCTACACCTTC
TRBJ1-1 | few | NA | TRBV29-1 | CSLTRGTEAFF | TGCAGCTTAACGAGGGGCACTGAAGCTTTCTTT
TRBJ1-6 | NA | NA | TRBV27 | CASSRTQGGGSPLHF | TGTGCCAGCTCTAGGACTCAGGGAGGAGGTTCACCCCTCCACTTT
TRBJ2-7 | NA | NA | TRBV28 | CASSLLGSVYEQYF | TGTGCCAGCAGTTTACTAGGCAGTGTCTACGAGCAGTACTTC
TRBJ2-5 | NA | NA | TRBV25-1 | CASSEFRGAEETQYF | TGTGCCAGCAGTGAATTTCGCGGAGCGGAAGAGACCCAGTACTTC
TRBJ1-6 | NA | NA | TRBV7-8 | CASSLGPKNSPLHF | TGTGCCAGCAGCTTGGGACCGAAAAATTCACCCCTCCACTTT
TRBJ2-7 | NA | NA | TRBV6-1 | CASRKATSYEQYF | TGTGCCAGCAGGAAAGCCACCTCCTACGAGCAGTACTTC
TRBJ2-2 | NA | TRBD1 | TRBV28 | CASSSADRVYTGELFF | TGTGCCAGCAGTTCAGCGGACAGGGTGTACACCGGGGAGCTGTTTTTT
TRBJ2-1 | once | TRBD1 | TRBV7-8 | CASSLKGTGFSYNEQFF | TGTGCCAGCAGCTTAAAAGGGACAGGGTTCTCCTACAATGAGCAGTTCTTC
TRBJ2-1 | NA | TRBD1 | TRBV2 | CASSQQGAAYNEQFF | TGTGCCAGCAGTCAACAGGGGGCGGCCTACAATGAGCAGTTCTTC
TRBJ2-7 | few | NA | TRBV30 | CAWSVLKEGTKQYF | TGTGCCTGGAGTGTACTCAAAGAGGGGACCAAGCAGTACTTC
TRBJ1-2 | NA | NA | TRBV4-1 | CASSQEGRPLTNYGYTF | TGCGCCAGCAGCCAAGAGGGCAGGCCACTTACTAACTATGGCTACACCTTC
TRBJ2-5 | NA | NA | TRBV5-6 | CASTFGSPSQETQYF | TGTGCCAGCACCTTCGGGTCCCCCAGCCAAGAGACCCAGTACTTC
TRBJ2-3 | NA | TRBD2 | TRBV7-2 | CASSLTSGGGTQYF | TGTGCCAGCAGCTTAACTAGCGGGGGGGGTACGCAGTATTTT
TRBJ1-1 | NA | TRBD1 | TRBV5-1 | CASREGAGAVNTEAFF | TGCGCCAGCCGGGAGGGGGCGGGAGCCGTGAACACTGAAGCTTTCTTT
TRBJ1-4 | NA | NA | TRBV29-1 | CSVGWGEKLFF | TGCAGCGTCGGCTGGGGTGAAAAACTGTTTTTT
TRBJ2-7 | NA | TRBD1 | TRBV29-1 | CSVAWTGSSYEQYF | TGCAGCGTTGCCTGGACAGGGAGCTCCTACGAGCAGTACTTC
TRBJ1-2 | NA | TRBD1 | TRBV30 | CASRTGRGYTF | TGTGCCTCCCGGACAGGGCGCGGCTACACCTTC
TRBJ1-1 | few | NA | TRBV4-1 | CASSQAALRNTEAFF | TGCGCCAGCAGCCAAGCAGCCCTGAGGAACACTGAAGCTTTCTTT
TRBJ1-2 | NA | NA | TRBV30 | CAWDAQRSYGYTF | TGTGCCTGGGACGCACAGCGCTCTTATGGCTACACCTTC
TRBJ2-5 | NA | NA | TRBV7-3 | CASSPVLKTQYF | TGTGCCAGCAGCCCCGTCTTAAAGACCCAGTACTTC
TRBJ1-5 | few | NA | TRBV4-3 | CASSQGPDSTDQPQHF | TGCGCCAGCAGCCAGGGACCAGACTCAACCGATCAGCCCCAGCATTTT
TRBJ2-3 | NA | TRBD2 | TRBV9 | CASGRTSGGTDTQYF | TGTGCCAGCGGTAGGACTAGCGGGGGTACAGATACGCAGTATTTT
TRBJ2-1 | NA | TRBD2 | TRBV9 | CASSPSAGNTYNEQFF | TGTGCCAGCAGCCCCTCAGCGGGGAACACCTACAATGAGCAGTTCTTC
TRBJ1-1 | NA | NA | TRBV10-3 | CAISESVKNTEAFF | TGTGCCATCAGTGAGTCGGTCAAGAACACTGAAGCTTTCTTT
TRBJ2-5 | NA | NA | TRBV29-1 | CSVEGGRQETQYF | TGCAGCGTAGAAGGCGGTCGTCAAGAGACCCAGTACTTC
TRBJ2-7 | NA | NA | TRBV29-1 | CSVGSFGDEQYF | TGCAGCGTTGGTAGTTTTGGCGACGAGCAGTACTTC
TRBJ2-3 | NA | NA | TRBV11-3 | CASTRGRVADTQYF | TGTGCCAGCACCCGCGGTAGAGTGGCAGATACGCAGTATTTT
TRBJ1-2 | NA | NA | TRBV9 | CASSVGGMSYGYTF | TGTGCCAGCAGCGTAGGGGGGATGTCCTATGGCTACACCTTC
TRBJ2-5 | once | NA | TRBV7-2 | CASSLAGLQETQYF | TGTGCCAGCAGCTTAGCGGGACTCCAAGAGACCCAGTACTTC
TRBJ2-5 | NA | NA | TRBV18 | CASSPSTAEPQETQYF | TGTGCCAGCTCACCATCCACAGCAGAACCACAAGAGACCCAGTACTTC
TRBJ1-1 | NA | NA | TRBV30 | CAWRNGGSTEAFF | TGTGCCTGGAGGAATGGGGGCTCCACTGAAGCTTTCTTT